One sample yielded the 10 T cell receptor beta chains listed below, sequenced in a study of T cells in Graves' hyperthyroidism and ophthalmopathy. Researchers amplified the TCR beta CDR3 regions from RNA transcripts. An initial round of RT-PCR targeting the TCR CDR3 relied on the HTBI primer set. TCRdb recomputed calls from the multiplex PCR reads with MiXCR, one row per CDR3 protein. Among 300,000 to 450,000 distinct CDR3 sequences, 25% were seen once, and the ten largest hold around four fifths. Sequenced: blood. The origin of the receptors is a man in his fifties with Graves' hyperthyroidism.

V is TRBV6-2 or TRBV6-3 and J is TRBJ1-6; D is unclear. CDR3 size: 14 residues. Germline loops: CDR1 MNHEY, CDR2 SVGEGT. Between the trimmed V and J ends, which lost 5 bases and 11 bases, there was a span of 16 bases. CDR3 DNA sequence: TGTGCCAGCAGTGTTGTGACTGACGTGCCACCCCTCCACTTT. It translates to CASSVVTDVPPLHF.

The chain is built from TRBV25-1 and TRBJ1-1; D not certain. V was clipped by 9 bases and J by 0 bases, with 11 bases between them. Germline V CDR1 and CDR2: MGHDK, SYGVNS. CDR3 size: 13 residues. For the CDR3, the DNA is TGTGCCAGAACCGGGGTCCTGAACACTGAAGCTTTCTTT. This encodes CARTGVLNTEAFF.

The J gene is TRBJ1-5, the V gene TRBV7-8; perhaps TRBD1 as D (6 bases). CDR3 length: 13 amino acids. Germline CDR1 reads SGHVS; CDR2 reads FQNEAQ. V lost 8 bases to trimming and J lost 4 bases, with 12 bases between them. CDR3 loop: CASPGQPNQPQHF. The CDR3 nucleotides read TGTGCCAGCCCGGGACAACCGAATCAGCCCCAGCATTTT.

This clonotype was seen more than once but under ten times. The chain has TRBV5-1 and TRBJ2-1; 11 bases line up with TRBD2. The CDR3 covers 16 residues. The trim removed 3 bases at V and 7 bases at J, leaving 9 bases unmatched. From germline, CDR1 is SGHRS and CDR2 YFSETQ. The DNA of the CDR3 is TGCGCCAGCAGCTCGATAGCGGGAGGGCCGGGGAATGAGCAGTTCTTC. Encoded protein: CASSSIAGGPGNEQFF.

This clonotype was observed a few times. The V gene is TRBV7-2, the J gene TRBJ2-3, with 10 bases matching TRBD1. Germline CDR1 reads SGHTA; CDR2 reads FQGNSA. Unmatched junction bases numbered 11, after V lost 6 bases and J lost 5 bases. This CDR3 spans 16 amino acids. CDR3 in DNA: TGTGCCAGCAGATTACCGGGACAGGGGTTGAGAGATACGCAGTATTTT. Its protein product is CASRLPGQGLRDTQYF.

Of note for this clonotype: This may arise from a read error, as a much more abundant clone is one base away. This chain links TRBV11-3 with TRBJ2-1; 8 nucleotides line up with TRBD2. Matching the DNA end better, TRBJ2-7 makes the J call doubtful. The CDR3 spans 19 residues. Germline assignment: CDR1 SGHNT and CDR2 YENEEA. CDR3 loop: CASSSRPPTSAGPYNEQYF. For the CDR3, the DNA is TGTGCCAGCAGCTCTCGCCCCCCGACTAGCGCTGGCCCCTACAATGAGCAGTACTTC.

This rearrangement joins TRBV29-1 to TRBJ2-1; D might be TRBD2 (6 bases). This CDR3 has 13 residues. The germline V gene has CDR1 SQVTM and CDR2 ANQGSEA. The V end lost 3 bases, the J end lost 2 bases, and 8 bases lay between the germline ends. The chain's CDR3 is CSVDGGTYNEQFF. The CDR3 coding sequence is TGCAGCGTTGACGGGGGAACCTACAATGAGCAGTTCTTC.

This chain uses TRBV24-1 with TRBJ2-1; D is tentatively TRBD1 or TRBD2 (5 bases each). Deletions cut 0 bases from V and 9 bases from J, with 11 bases between. Germline V gives CDR1 KGHDR, CDR2 SFDVKD. The CDR3 totals 14 residues. The CDR3 nucleotides are TGTGCCACCAGTGATTTGTATCAGGGAGCTGAGCAGTTCTTC. Translated, it gives CATSDLYQGAEQFF.

The sample holds a few counts of this clonotype. The genes are TRBV2 and TRBJ1-1, with D perhaps matching TRBD1 (6 bases). The CDR3 loop spans 13 amino acids. Germline assignment: CDR1 SNHLY and CDR2 FYNNEI. Trimming shortened V by 2 bases and J by 5 bases, and 9 bases separated the two germline ends. The CDR3 sequence: CASSEIGGTEAFF. The CDR3 region has the DNA TGTGCCAGCAGTGAAATAGGGGGAACTGAAGCTTTCTTT.

This clonotype was picked up many times. The V call is TRBV2, the J call TRBJ2-2, with D perhaps matching TRBD1 (6 bases). CDR3 length: 15 amino acids. The V gene lost 2 bases and the J gene lost 5 bases, with 12 bases spanning the gap. The germline gives CDR1 SNHLY, CDR2 FYNNEI. CDR3 DNA: TGTGCCAGCAGTGAACAGCGAACAGGGACCGGGGAGCTGTTTTTT. Amino acids: CASSEQRTGTGELFF.